The entry below describes one T cell receptor (beta chain). The CDR3 extends over 14 amino acids. The V end lost 2 bases, the J end lost 4 bases, and 11 bases lay between the germline ends. Germline V lookup: CDR1 LGHDT, CDR2 YNNKEL (reference sequence). This specimen belongs to a study of control samples from healthy donors and cancer patients. Generated by immunoSEQ multiplex PCR, the TCRdb table keeps only in-frame clones and is missing some. Of 70,000 to 100,000 clones listed, approximately 91% are singletons. The sequenced sample was blood. The chain couples TRBV3-1 (or the pseudogene TRBV3-2) to TRBJ2-5; D uncertain. The source of this sequence is a woman aged 55-69 years in good health. Here the CDR3 reads CASSQLGSVETQYF. The CDR3 DNA sequence: TGTGCCAGCAGCCAACTGGGGTCGGTAGAGACCCAGTACTTC.